This TCR beta chain was sequenced in a study of T cells in Graves' hyperthyroidism and ophthalmopathy. General study points: From stable hyperthyroidism, ophthalmopathy was set apart by a 13 V-J model. Within blood appeared most thyroid clonotypes that had expanded above 0.001.

Worth noting for this clonotype: Its specificity is not known. The junction departs from germline at one end; a sequencing error may be responsible.

This CDR3 is 17 amino acids long. Looked up from germline, CDR1 is MDHEN and CDR2 is SYDVKM. It was RNA transcripts that yielded the amplified TCR beta CDR3 regions. Carried out on the TCR CDR3, a first-round RT-PCR used the HTBI primer set. From the multiplex PCR reads, TCRdb called clonotypes with MiXCR, one entry per CDR3 protein. This sample has 600,000 to 750,000 distinct CDR3 sequences; 17% occur once, and the top ten carry about 16%. If no ophthalmopathy progression occurred within 18 months, Graves' hyperthyroidism was stable. This sample holds PBMCs from 8.5 to 10 ml fresh peripheral blood. This clonotype was obtained from a man between 45 and 60 years old with Graves' hyperthyroidism. Material: blood. The chain carries TRBV28 and TRBJ1-2, with D uncertain. The CDR3, as DNA: TGTGTCAGCAGTTTATCTCTTTCAGAATACACTTTCTATGGCTACACCTTC. Amino acids: CVSSLSLSEYTFYGYTF.